This TCR beta chain emerged from a study of OX40 agonist ivuxolimab in advanced cancers. Regarding the complete study: The costimulatory receptor OX40 (CD134) was targeted by ivuxolimab, a fully human IgG2 agonistic monoclonal antibody. Among the approximately 54 dose-escalation patients, about 20 had hepatocellular carcinoma, around 15 melanoma, 9 renal cell carcinoma and 9 head and neck cancer. Partial responses occurred in three dose-escalation patients: two with cutaneous melanoma and one with hepatocellular carcinoma. Prior anti-PD-1, anti-PD-L1 or anti-CTLA-4 therapy was permitted, and checkpoint inhibitors had been received by about 36% of dose-escalation patients. Intravenous ivuxolimab was administered to patients every 2 weeks at six dose levels: 0.01, 0.1, 0.3, 1.5, 3 and 10 mg/kg. Peripheral TCRbeta sequencing aimed to test whether ivuxolimab altered TCR sequence diversity and caused clonal T-cell expansion. The paper reports the monotherapy dose-escalation portion (N of about 51 patients) of the phase I ivuxolimab trial. The dose-escalation cohort was almost 85% male with a mean age of around 64 years, ranging from roughly 20 to 85.

Results the study describes overall, beyond this receptor: Which antigens the clonally expanded peripheral T cells were specific for was not determined. After ivuxolimab, more expanded clones were found on average in CD8+ T cells than in CD4+ T cells. At doses of 0.1 to 3.0 mg/kg, clonal expansion of both CD4+ and CD8+ blood T cells was observed from baseline to week 6. Low levels of normalized T-cell clonal expansion were also seen in some nonresponding patients. In the 0.1-3.0 mg/kg groups, partial responders had among the lowest normalized peripheral clonal expansion, particularly in CD8+ T cells.

To note about this clone: Its recognized antigen is unknown. No much larger clone is present one base from it, and per-base qualities are unavailable.

For sequencing of the TCRbeta CDR3 region, genomic DNA was extracted from the sorted cells. TCRbeta CDR3 regions were sequenced using the immunoSEQ Assay. Entries here come from immuneACCESS through TCRdb and include only in-frame sequences with V and J called. Some clones fail to appear in such tables; in the studies checked, an unresolved V gene covers under half of the shortfall, and the cause of the remainder is unknown. The sample data list 19,000 or so clones, and 65% to 80% of these were observed just once. The ten largest clones take up about 27% of the sample. The CDR3 runs 15 residues from the cysteine to the phenylalanine. The CDR3 DNA has 45 bases and is translated from base 1. Per the germline V gene, SGDLS is the CDR1 and YYNGEE is the CDR2. Ends trimmed: V by 2 bases, J by 6 bases; bases unmatched to a gene: 8. The trial excluded patients who had a history of autoimmune disease or were on systemic immunosuppression. Peripheral blood for TCR sequencing was collected from all dose cohorts at baseline, on cycle 4 day 1, and on cycle 7 day 1. Samples came from an open-label, multicenter, first-in-human phase I dose-escalation trial of ivuxolimab. The trial enrolled adults with locally advanced or metastatic head and neck squamous cell, hepatocellular, melanoma or renal cell carcinoma. CD4+ and CD8+ T cells were sorted separately from peripheral blood before TCR sequencing.

This TCR came from an adult with an advanced solid tumor such as melanoma, head and neck, liver or kidney cancer. The chain couples TRBV9 to TRBJ2-1; a stretch of 7 junction bases matches TRBD1. The starting material was CD4+ or CD8+ T cells sorted from blood, obtained in a trial of the OX40 agonist ivuxolimab. The CDR3 protein: CASSVPDAGGNEQFF. At the DNA level, the sequence is TGTGCCAGCAGCGTTCCCGATGCAGGGGGCAATGAGCAGTTCTTC.